The 12 T cell receptor beta chains given below trace back to one sample, sequenced in a study of blood T cell repertoires in COVID-19. The protocol was immunoSEQ multiplex PCR, while the TCRdb copy is restricted to in-frame clones and leaves out a portion. The sample consists of a few hundred thousand clones, about 87% of them appearing once. The source material was peripheral blood. The receptors stem from a woman between 45 and 65 years old with COVID-19, enrolled during active disease.

The genes are TRBV11-2 and TRBJ2-1; TRBD2 aligns across 7 bases. Per germline, CDR1 SGHAT and CDR2 FQNNGV. CDR3 length: 16 residues. With V trimmed by 10 bases and J by 0 bases, 12 bases remained unmatched. The DNA for the CDR3 is TGTGCCACCGTCCGGCGGGCGGGAGACTCCTACAATGAGCAGTTCTTC. The encoded protein is CATVRRAGDSYNEQFF. Using reference TRBV11-2 and TRBJ2-1 for the parts outside the CDR3, the full variable domain is EAGVAQSPRYKIIEKRQSVAFWCNPISGHATLYWYQQILGQGPKLLIQFQNNGVVDDSQLPKDRFSAERLKGVDSTLKIQPAKLEDSAVYLCATVRRAGDSYNEQFFGPGTRLTVL.

The chain employs TRBV6-2 or TRBV6-3 and TRBJ2-7; D remains ambiguous. Per germline, CDR1 MNHEY and CDR2 SVGEGT. The CDR3 runs 13 residues. Trimming cost V 5 bases and J 2 bases, with 10 bases left between them. This CDR3 is CASSNDYTYEQYF. As DNA, the CDR3 is TGTGCCAGCAGTAACGATTACACCTACGAGCAGTACTTC.

In regard to this clone: The junction differs from germline at one of its ends, possibly a read error. CDR3 nucleotides: TGTGCTAGCAGCTCGACAGGGACAGGAGAGACCCAGTACTTC. Its protein product is CASSSTGTGETQYF. This sequence joins TRBV7-7 and TRBJ2-5; 8 bases line up with TRBD1. Germline lookup yields CDR1 SSHAT and CDR2 FNYEAQ (reference sequence). This CDR3 has 14 residues.

The chain combines TRBV27 with TRBJ1-3; TRBD1 might be the D (6 bases). V lost 7 bases, J lost 3 bases, and 10 bases lay in between. Germline CDR1 and CDR2: MNHEY and SMNVEV (reference sequence). The CDR3 has 13 residues. CDR3 sequence reads: CASKQGDGNTIYF. CDR3 bases: TGTGCCAGCAAACAGGGAGATGGAAACACCATATATTTT.

V gene TRBV6-5 combines with J gene TRBJ2-3, with 10 bases lining up with TRBD2. V dropped 10 bases and J dropped 10; count of bases not matched to a gene: 11. The length of the CDR3 is 13 residues. Germline CDR1 MNHEY, CDR2 SVGAGI. The CDR3 reads CATLAGIPAAQYF. CDR3 coding DNA: TGTGCCACACTAGCGGGGATACCTGCGGCGCAGTATTTT.

The chain has TRBV7-2 and TRBJ1-6; tentatively, D is TRBD1 (5 bases). Trimming removed 1 base from V and 7 bases from J, with 17 bases in between. Looked up from germline, CDR1 is SGHTA and CDR2 is FQGNSA. The CDR3 length is 17 residues. The CDR3 is CASSLVLLAGNNSPLHF. Written as DNA, the CDR3 is TGTGCCAGCAGCTTAGTTCTATTGGCAGGGAACAATTCACCCCTCCACTTT.

This clone came up a few times. The V and J genes are TRBV15 and TRBJ2-2; the D gene is possibly TRBD2 (6 bases). The germline CDR1 and CDR2 sequences are LNHNV and YYDKDF (reference sequence). The CDR3 is 15 amino acids. V was cut by 3 bases and J by 2 bases, with 10 bases left in between. The CDR3 loop reads CATSRDYGNTGELFF. The CDR3 DNA follows: TGTGCCACCAGCAGGGACTATGGAAACACCGGGGAGCTGTTTTTT.

This clone has a handful of counts. J is TRBJ2-7 and V is TRBV7-2, with D possibly being TRBD2 (7 bases). The CDR3 spans 17 residues. Germline V gene sequence: CDR1 SGHTA, CDR2 FQGNSA. The germline V and J ends were trimmed by 4 bases and 2 bases, with 21 bases remaining between them. CDR3 in amino acids: CASSYPGGGSSTYEQYF. The CDR3 bases are TGTGCCAGCAGCTACCCCGGGGGCGGGAGTTCCACCTACGAGCAGTACTTC. The complete variable domain, with remaining parts taken from reference TRBV7-2 and TRBJ2-7, reads GAGVSQSPSNKVTEKGKDVELRCDPISGHTALYWYRQSLGQGLEFLIYFQGNSAPDKSGLPSDRFSAERTGGSVSTLTIQRTQQEDSAVYLCASSYPGGGSSTYEQYFGPGTRLTVT.

The chain combines TRBV5-1 with TRBJ1-1; the match to TRBD1 covers 9 bases. There are 14 residues in the CDR3. J was trimmed by 11 bases and V by 0 bases; bases with no gene match: 8. Germline V gene lookup returns CDR1 SGHRS and CDR2 YFSETQ. CDR3 DNA: TGCGCCAGCAGCTTGGAGGGACAGGGTTCGCCGGCTTTCTTT. Translation: CASSLEGQGSPAFF.

This clone was detected only a few times. The rearrangement links TRBV14 to TRBJ2-5; no clear D gene. Per the germline V gene, CDR1 is SGHDN and CDR2 is FVKESK. The CDR3 runs 16 residues. The V and J ends lost 1 base and 4 bases respectively, with 16 bases between them. In DNA, the CDR3 is TGTGCCAGCAGCCAAGGGGCAGGTTTTTCCGGAGAGACCCAGTACTTC. The encoded protein is CASSQGAGFSGETQYF.

The V and J genes are TRBV14 and TRBJ2-7; 15 nucleotides match TRBD2. V shed 2 bases and J 4 bases; nucleotides not matched to a gene: 3. Germline loops: CDR1 SGHDN, CDR2 FVKESK. The CDR3 extends over 16 amino acids. In nucleotides, the CDR3 is TGTGCCAGCAGCCAACTGGGACTAGCGGGAGGTTACGAGCAGTACTTC. This encodes CASSQLGLAGGYEQYF.

The rearrangement joins TRBV18 to TRBJ2-7; no firm D call. Germline V gives CDR1 KGHSH, CDR2 LQKENI. The CDR3 contains 13 residues. V was clipped by 2 bases and J by 3 bases, with 8 bases between them. The CDR3 DNA reads as TGTGCCAGCTCACCATATATAGACTACGAGCAGTACTTC. It specifies CASSPYIDYEQYF.